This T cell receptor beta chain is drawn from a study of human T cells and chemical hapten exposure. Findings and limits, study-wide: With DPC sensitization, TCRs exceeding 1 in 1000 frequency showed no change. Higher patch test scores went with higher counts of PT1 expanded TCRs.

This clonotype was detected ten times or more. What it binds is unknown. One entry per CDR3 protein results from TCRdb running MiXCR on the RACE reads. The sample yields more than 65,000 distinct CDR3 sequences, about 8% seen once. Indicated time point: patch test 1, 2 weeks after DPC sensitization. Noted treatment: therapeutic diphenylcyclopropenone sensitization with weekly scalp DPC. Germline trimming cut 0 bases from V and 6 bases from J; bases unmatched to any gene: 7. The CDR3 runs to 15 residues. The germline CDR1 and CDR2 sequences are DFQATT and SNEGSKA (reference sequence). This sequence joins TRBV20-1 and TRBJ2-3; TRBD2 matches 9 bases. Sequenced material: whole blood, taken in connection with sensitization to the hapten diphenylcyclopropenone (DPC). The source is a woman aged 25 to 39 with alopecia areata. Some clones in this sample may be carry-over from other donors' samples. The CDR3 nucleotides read TGCAGTGCTAGAGATATTCTAGCGGGGTTGGATACGCAGTATTTT. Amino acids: CSARDILAGLDTQYF.